A single sample is the source of the 14 T cell receptor beta chains below, sequenced in a study of blood T cell repertoires in COVID-19 (TCRdb year 2020). Library preparation used the immunoSEQ multiplex PCR assay. The table was pulled from immuneACCESS by TCRdb, which kept in-frame rearrangements only. Such tables lose some clones; where checked, under half of the loss comes from unresolved V genes, and the rest has no known cause. The sample records a few hundred thousand clones, roughly 86% of which are singletons. Over 9% of the sample is held by the ten biggest clonotypes. The sequenced material came from peripheral blood. These receptor sequences come from a man at least 80 years old with acute or convalescent COVID-19.

This chain connects TRBV3-1 (or the pseudogene TRBV3-2) to TRBJ2-5; the D gene is possibly TRBD1 (6 bases). This CDR3 has 15 residues. Germline CDR1 LGHDT, CDR2 YNNKEL (reference sequence). Between the trimmed V and J ends, which lost 1 base and 2 bases, there was a span of 11 bases. The CDR3 nucleotides read TGTGCCAGCAGCCAAGGGACAGAAGTACAAGAGACCCAGTACTTC. Its translation is CASSQGTEVQETQYF.

V usage is TRBV7-8 and J usage is TRBJ1-6; 7 bases agree with TRBD1. The germline V gene has CDR1 SGHVS and CDR2 FQNEAQ. J gave up 8 bases and V 2 bases, and 3 bases lay outside the gene matches. The CDR3 contains 14 residues. The CDR3 protein is CASSLSGGDSPLHF. The CDR3 nucleotides read TGTGCCAGCAGCTTATCAGGGGGAGATTCACCCCTCCACTTT. Based on the CDR3 plus reference TRBV7-8 and TRBJ1-6, the full variable domain is GAGVSQSPRYKVAKRGQDVALRCDPISGHVSLFWYQQALGQGPEFLTYFQNEAQLDKSGLPSDRFFAERPEGSVSTLKIQRTQQEDSAVYLCASSLSGGDSPLHFGNGTRLTVT.

This chain links TRBV3-1 (or the pseudogene TRBV3-2) with TRBJ1-4; perhaps TRBD1 as D (5 bases). Germline CDR1 is LGHDT and CDR2 is YNNKEL (reference sequence). V was trimmed by 0 bases and J by 5 bases, leaving 13 bases between them. This CDR3 is 16 amino acids long. In nucleotides, the CDR3 is TGTGCCAGCAGCCAAGATGGGGCGGCTCAAAATGAAAAACTGTTTTTT. Its translation is CASSQDGAAQNEKLFF.

The chain recombines TRBV28 with TRBJ1-2, with D unresolved. The germline CDR1 and CDR2 sequences are MDHEN and SYDVKM. The V and J ends lost 7 bases and 8 bases respectively, with 23 bases between them. The CDR3 is 15 amino acids. CDR3 in DNA: TGTGCCAGCACCATTAACGACGTGAGGGCGCGGGGCTACACCTTC. The encoded protein is CASTINDVRARGYTF.

This chain links TRBV24-1 with TRBJ1-2; D gene unclear. Germline V gene lookup returns CDR1 KGHDR and CDR2 SFDVKD. CDR3 size: 12 residues. V shed 4 bases and J shed 5 bases, with 7 bases lying between them. CDR3 region: CATSEREYGYTF. CDR3 DNA: TGTGCCACCAGTGAGCGGGAGTATGGCTACACCTTC.

Only a few counts were recorded for this clone. The chain has TRBV14 and TRBJ2-1, with D hard to call. V was pared by 0 bases and J by 5 bases, with 5 bases between. The CDR3 contains 13 residues. CDR1 is SGHDN and CDR2 is FVKESK in the germline V gene. CDR3 in amino acids: CASSQERHNEQFF. As DNA, the CDR3 is TGTGCCAGCAGCCAAGAGAGGCACAATGAGCAGTTCTTC. Combining the CDR3 with reference TRBV14 and TRBJ2-1 gives the whole variable domain EAGVTQFPSHSVIEKGQTVTLRCDPISGHDNLYWYRRVMGKEIKFLLHFVKESKQDESGMPNNRFLAERTGGTYSTLKVQPAELEDSGVYFCASSQERHNEQFFGPGTRLTVL.

The chain carries TRBV6-1 and TRBJ2-5; TRBD2 matches at 9 bases. CDR3 length: 17 amino acids. The J segment lost 2 bases and the V segment lost 1 base, leaving 8 bases of the junction unmatched. CDR1 is MNHNS and CDR2 is SASEGT in the germline V gene. The DNA for the CDR3 is TGTGCCAGCAGTGAAGGAAGGTGGAGCGGGGGGCAAGAGACCCAGTACTTC. Encoded protein: CASSEGRWSGGQETQYF.

Only a few counts were recorded for this clone. At one boundary the junction diverges from the germline segment, which might be a read error. J is TRBJ2-7 and V is TRBV7-7; D is unresolved. The germline CDR1 and CDR2 sequences are SSHAT and FNYEAQ (reference sequence). The CDR3 sequence is 14 residues long. CDR3 protein: CASSLSVLTYEQYF. Written as DNA, the CDR3 is TGTGCTAGCAGCTTGTCAGTCTTAACCTACGAGCAGTACTTC.

This chain joins TRBV25-1 and TRBJ2-7; 8 positions agree with TRBD1. CDR3 length: 13 amino acids. CDR1 and CDR2 from the germline V gene are MGHDK and SYGVNS. The trim removed 5 bases at V and 2 bases at J, leaving 2 bases unmatched. The CDR3 here is CASSLQGAYEQYF. DNA of the CDR3: TGTGCCAGCAGTTTACAGGGGGCCTACGAGCAGTACTTC.

This sequence joins TRBV19 and TRBJ2-2; 9 bases line up with TRBD1. CDR1 LNHDA and CDR2 SQIVND come from the germline V gene (reference sequence). Trimming cost V 4 bases and J 6 bases; bases outside gene matches: 12. The CDR3 totals 17 residues. The CDR3 nucleotides read TGTGCCAGTAGTAATAGATTGGGACAGGGAACCCCCGGGGAGCTGTTTTTT. It translates to CASSNRLGQGTPGELFF. Based on the CDR3 plus reference TRBV19 and TRBJ2-2, the full variable domain is DGGITQSPKYLFRKEGQNVTLSCEQNLNHDAMYWYRQDPGQGLRLIYYSQIVNDFQKGDIAEGYSVSREKKESFPLTVTSAQKNPTAFYLCASSNRLGQGTPGELFFGEGSRLTVL.

The chain has TRBV13 and TRBJ2-1; the D gene is possibly TRBD2 (6 bases). The germline V and J ends were trimmed by 5 bases and 8 bases, with 22 bases remaining between them. This CDR3 region has 16 residues. Germline V gene sequence: CDR1 PRHDT, CDR2 FYEKMQ (reference sequence). The CDR3 loop reads CASSPPPGEPQDEQFF. CDR3 bases: TGTGCCAGCAGCCCACCCCCGGGAGAGCCTCAGGATGAGCAGTTCTTC. Variable domain in full (rest from reference TRBV13 and TRBJ2-1): AAGVIQSPRHLIKEKRETATLKCYPIPRHDTVYWYQQGPGQDPQFLISFYEKMQSDKGSIPDRFSAQQFSDYHSELNMSSLELGDSALYFCASSPPPGEPQDEQFFGPGTRLTVL.

The chain carries TRBV5-4 and TRBJ1-3; tentative D call: TRBD1 (6 bases). The V and J ends lost 4 bases and 0 bases respectively, with 17 bases between them. CDR1 is SGHNT, CDR2 YYREEE, per germline (reference sequence). The CDR3 sequence is 17 residues long. DNA of the CDR3: TGTGCCAGCAGCGAGGGGGTGACGGCGTTCTCTGGAAACACCATATATTTT. Protein: CASSEGVTAFSGNTIYF.

The rearrangement joins TRBV5-4 to TRBJ1-2; D unresolved. From germline, CDR1 is SGHNT and CDR2 YYREEE (reference sequence). The CDR3 covers 13 residues. V shed 7 bases and J shed 7 bases, with 17 bases lying between them. CDR3 protein: CASSAVASGGYTF. The CDR3 DNA reads TGTGCCAGCTCTGCGGTGGCTTCGGGTGGCTACACCTTC.

The chain links TRBV29-1 to TRBJ2-3, with D perhaps TRBD2 (6 bases). Trimming removed 6 bases from V and 4 bases from J, with 20 bases in between. CDR3 size: 15 residues. Germline V gives CDR1 SQVTM, CDR2 ANQGSEA. This chain's CDR3 is CSVRGRQLVADTQYF. The CDR3 DNA is TGCAGCGTGCGGGGACGCCAACTGGTCGCAGATACGCAGTATTTT.